This T cell receptor beta chain came from a study of identical twins. Germline V lookup: CDR1 SGHTA, CDR2 FQGNSA. CDR3 length: 13 amino acids. V lost 5 bases and J 4 bases, leaving 9 bases between the germline ends. MiXCR, run by TCRdb on the 5' RACE reads, gives a single entry per CDR3 protein. The data show about 210,000 distinct CDR3 sequences, roughly a tenth seen once. This clonotype was detected many times. The sample consisted of memory (CD45RO+) T cells sorted from blood. The V gene is TRBV7-2, the J gene TRBJ1-5; D gene unclear. This TCR was recovered from a woman younger than 30 in good health. The chain's CDR3 is CASSPDPNQPQHF. Written as DNA, the CDR3 is TGTGCCAGCAGCCCCGATCCTAATCAGCCCCAGCATTTT. Combining the CDR3 with reference TRBV7-2 and TRBJ1-5 gives the whole variable domain GAGVSQSPSNKVTEKGKDVELRCDPISGHTALYWYRQSLGQGLEFLIYFQGNSAPDKSGLPSDRFSAERTGGSVSTLTIQRTQQEDSAVYLCASSPDPNQPQHFGDGTRLSIL.